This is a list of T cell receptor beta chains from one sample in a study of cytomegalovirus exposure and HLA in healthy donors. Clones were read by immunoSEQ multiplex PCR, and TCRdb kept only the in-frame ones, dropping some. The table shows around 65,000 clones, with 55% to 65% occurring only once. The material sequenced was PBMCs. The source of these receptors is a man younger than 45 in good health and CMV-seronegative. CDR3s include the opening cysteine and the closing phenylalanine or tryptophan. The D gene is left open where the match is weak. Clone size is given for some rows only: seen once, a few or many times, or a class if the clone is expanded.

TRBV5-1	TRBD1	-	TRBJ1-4	CASRTQGALNEKLFF	TGCGCCAGCAGAACACAGGGGGCGTTGAATGAAAAACTGTTTTTT
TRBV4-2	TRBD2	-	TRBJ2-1	CASSQEMSSGGLEQFF	TGTGCCAGCAGCCAAGAAATGAGTAGCGGGGGTTTGGAGCAGTTCTTC
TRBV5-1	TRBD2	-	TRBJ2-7	CASSSQTSGGYEQYF	TGCGCCAGCAGCTCCCAGACTAGCGGGGGCTACGAGCAGTACTTC
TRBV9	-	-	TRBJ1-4	CASSVASGVGDEKLFF	TGTGCCAGCAGCGTAGCCTCAGGGGTAGGAGACGAAAAACTGTTTTTT
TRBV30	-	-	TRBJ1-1	CAWGGQNTEAFF	TGTGCCTGGGGGGGACAGAACACTGAAGCTTTCTTT
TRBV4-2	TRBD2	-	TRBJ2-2	CASSLTLGTSGGHGELFF	TGTGCCAGCAGCCTGACCCTAGGGACTAGCGGGGGCCACGGGGAGCTGTTTTTT
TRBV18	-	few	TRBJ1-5	CASSPIQGEGIQPQHF	TGTGCCAGCTCACCCATACAGGGAGAGGGGATTCAGCCCCAGCATTTT
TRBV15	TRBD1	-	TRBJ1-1	CATSRGTGETEAFF	TGTGCCACCAGCAGAGGGACAGGGGAAACTGAAGCTTTCTTT
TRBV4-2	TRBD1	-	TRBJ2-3	CASSSNVATGTADTQYF	TGTGCCAGCAGCTCGAACGTAGCGACAGGGACAGCAGATACGCAGTATTTT
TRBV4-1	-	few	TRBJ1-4	CASSQEDSENEKLFF	TGCGCCAGCAGCCAAGAGGACAGCGAGAATGAAAAACTGTTTTTT
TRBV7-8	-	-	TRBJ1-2	CASSSLNYGYTF	TGTGCCAGCAGCTCCCTTAACTATGGCTACACCTTC
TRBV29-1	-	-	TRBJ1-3	CSGTRGNTIYF	TGCAGCGGAACCAGGGGAAACACCATATATTTT
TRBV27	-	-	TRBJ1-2	CASSSGYSGYTF	TGTGCCAGCAGTTCAGGGTACAGTGGCTACACCTTC
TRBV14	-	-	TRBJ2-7	CASSLYSYEQYF	TGTGCCAGCAGCCTTTACTCCTACGAGCAGTACTTC
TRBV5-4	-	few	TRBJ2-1	CASSSPHQGMGDEQFF	TGTGCCAGCAGCTCTCCTCATCAGGGGATGGGCGATGAGCAGTTCTTC
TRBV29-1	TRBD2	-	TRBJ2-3	CSTWTSGLDTQYF	TGCAGCACCTGGACTAGCGGGTTAGATACGCAGTATTTT
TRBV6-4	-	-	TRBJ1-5	CASSAGIDSNQPQHF	TGTGCCAGCAGTGCAGGGATTGATAGCAATCAGCCCCAGCATTTT
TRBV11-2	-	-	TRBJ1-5	CASSQGAVSNQPQHF	TGTGCCAGCAGTCAAGGGGCGGTCAGCAATCAGCCCCAGCATTTT
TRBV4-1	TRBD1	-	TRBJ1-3	CASSLRGTGLLSGNTIYF	TGCGCCAGCAGCCTCCGAGGGACAGGGCTCCTCTCTGGAAACACCATATATTTT
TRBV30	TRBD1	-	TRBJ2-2	CAWSNAGTANTGELFF	TGTGCCTGGAGCAACGCCGGGACAGCTAACACCGGGGAGCTGTTTTTT
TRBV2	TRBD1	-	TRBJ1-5	CASRRQGGNNQPQHF	TGTGCCAGCCGCCGACAGGGAGGCAACAATCAGCCCCAGCATTTT
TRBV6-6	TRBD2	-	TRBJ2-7	CASRDWTSGYEQYF	TGTGCCAGCAGGGACTGGACTAGCGGCTACGAGCAGTACTTC
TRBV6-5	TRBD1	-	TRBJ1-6	CASKTGRNYNSPLHF	TGTGCCAGCAAGACAGGGCGAAACTATAATTCACCCCTCCACTTT
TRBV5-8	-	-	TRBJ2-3	CASSLSRLSTDTQYF	TGTGCCAGCAGCTTGTCGAGACTTAGCACAGATACGCAGTATTTT
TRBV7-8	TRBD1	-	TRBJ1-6	CASSPGQGRYNSPLHF	TGTGCCAGCAGCCCGGGACAGGGCCGTTATAATTCACCCCTCCACTTT
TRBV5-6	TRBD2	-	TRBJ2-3	CASSLLPGGSTDTQYF	TGTGCCAGCAGCTTGCTGCCGGGGGGGAGCACAGATACGCAGTATTTT
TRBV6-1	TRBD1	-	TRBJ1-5	CASSIDRGSQPQHF	TGTGCCAGCAGTATCGACAGGGGTAGTCAGCCCCAGCATTTT
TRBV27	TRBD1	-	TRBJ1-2	CASSLKGQGNYGYTF	TGTGCCAGCAGTTTAAAGGGACAGGGTAACTATGGCTACACCTTC
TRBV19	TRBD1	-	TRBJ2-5	CASSMGQGWETQYF	TGTGCCAGTAGTATGGGACAGGGGTGGGAGACCCAGTACTTC
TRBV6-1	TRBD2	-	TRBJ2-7	CASSPGLAGYEQYF	TGTGCCAGCAGTCCCGGACTAGCGGGCTACGAGCAGTACTTC
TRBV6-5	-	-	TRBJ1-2	CASSYSDITGYTF	TGTGCCAGCAGTTACTCTGACATAACTGGCTACACCTTC
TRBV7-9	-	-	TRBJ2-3	CASSEDLSDTQYF	TGTGCCAGCAGCGAGGACTTATCAGATACGCAGTATTTT
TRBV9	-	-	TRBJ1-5	CASSLEPGGNQPQHF	TGTGCCAGCAGCCTAGAACCCGGAGGCAATCAGCCCCAGCATTTT
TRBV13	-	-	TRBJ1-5	CASSLGQSNQPQHF	TGTGCCAGCAGCTTAGGTCAGAGCAATCAGCCCCAGCATTTT